The 7 T cell receptor beta chains reported below all come from one sample, sequenced in a study of T cells in Graves' hyperthyroidism and ophthalmopathy. Amplification yielded TCR beta CDR3 regions, with RNA transcripts as the source. A first-round RT-PCR of the TCR CDR3 used the HTBI primer set. Using its own MiXCR run on the multiplex PCR reads, TCRdb lists one record per CDR3 protein. The sample gives fewer than 400,000 distinct CDR3 sequences, 11% to 15% of which show up once; over 25% is in the top ten. Sequenced input: blood. Receptors were obtained from a man between 45 and 60 years old with Graves' ophthalmopathy.

The rearrangement joins TRBV7-9 to TRBJ1-1; no clear D. Looked up from germline, CDR1 is SEHNR and CDR2 is FQNEAQ (reference sequence). V was trimmed by 1 base and J by 8 bases, leaving 11 bases between them. The CDR3 is made up of 13 amino acids. The CDR3 nucleotides are TGTGCCAGCAGCTTAGGACGTGGGCCCGAAGCTTTCTTT. Protein product: CASSLGRGPEAFF.

This clonotype was detected ten times or more. The J gene is TRBJ2-7, the V gene TRBV29-1; no definite D call. The length of the CDR3 is 12 residues. From germline, CDR1 is SQVTM and CDR2 ANQGSEA. V dropped 3 bases and J dropped 2 bases, with 8 bases sitting between them. The CDR3 region has the DNA TGCAGCGTTGAGGACGGAACCTACGAGCAGTACTTC. Protein product: CSVEDGTYEQYF.

This clonotype was seen ten or more times. V usage is TRBV28 and J usage is TRBJ2-7; 8 bases are shared with TRBD2. V gave up 6 bases and J gave up 5 bases; unmatched junction bases: 18. Germline-derived CDR1 and CDR2 are MDHEN and SYDVKM. CDR3 length: 17 residues. The CDR3 nucleotides read TGTGCCAGCAGGCAAACCGGGGGGGCGCGACTGTTGGACGAGCAGTACTTC. Protein product: CASRQTGGARLLDEQYF.

The chain joins TRBV20-1 to TRBJ2-7; D is possibly TRBD2 (5 bases). This CDR3 has 11 amino acids. Germline values: CDR1 DFQATT, CDR2 SNEGSKA (reference sequence). The CDR3 coding sequence is TGCAGCACCGGGGACTCCTACGAGCAGTACTTC. Amino acids: CSTGDSYEQYF.

The J gene is TRBJ1-4, the V gene TRBV12-3 or TRBV12-4; no reliable D call. V was trimmed by 4 bases and J by 4 bases, leaving 7 bases between them. CDR3 size: 13 residues. The CDR3 DNA reads TGTGCCAGCAGTTCATTCCGTAATGAAAAACTGTTTTTT. It yields the protein CASSSFRNEKLFF.

This clonotype was observed at least ten times. The chain combines TRBV5-1 with TRBJ2-1; weak D call: TRBD1 (5 bases). The CDR3 totals 15 residues. V was cut by 6 bases and J by 0 bases, with 13 bases left in between. The germline gives CDR1 SGHRS, CDR2 YFSETQ. The CDR3 DNA reads as TGCGCCAGCACCTCAGGGTCGAGCTCCTACAATGAGCAGTTCTTC. It specifies CASTSGSSSYNEQFF.

As regards this clonotype: This may be a read error: a much more frequent sequence differs by one nucleotide. The rearrangement links TRBV20-1 to TRBJ2-7; no reliable D call. Between the trimmed V and J ends, which lost 3 bases and 7 bases, there was a span of 10 bases. The germline V gene encodes CDR1 DFQATT and CDR2 SNEGSKA (reference sequence). The CDR3 has 11 amino acids. The DNA of the CDR3 is TGCAGTGCTAGCGACCCAGCTGAGCAGTACTTC. Encoded protein: CSASDPAEQYF.